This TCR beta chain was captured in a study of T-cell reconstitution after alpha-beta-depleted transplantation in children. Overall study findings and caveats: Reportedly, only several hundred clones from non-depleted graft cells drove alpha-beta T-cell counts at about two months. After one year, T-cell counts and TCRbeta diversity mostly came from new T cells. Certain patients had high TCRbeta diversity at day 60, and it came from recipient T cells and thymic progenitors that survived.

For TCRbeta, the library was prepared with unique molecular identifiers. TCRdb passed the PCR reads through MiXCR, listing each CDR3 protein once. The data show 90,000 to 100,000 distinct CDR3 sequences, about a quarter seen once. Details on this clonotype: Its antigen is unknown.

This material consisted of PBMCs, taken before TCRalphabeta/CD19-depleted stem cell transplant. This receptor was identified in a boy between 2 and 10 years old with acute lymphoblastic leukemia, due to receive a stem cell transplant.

The CDR3 nucleotides are TGTGCCACCGGGACTAGCGCCTCCTATGAGCAGTTCTTC. Its protein is CATGTSASYEQFF. This rearrangement joins TRBV12-3 or TRBV12-4 to TRBJ2-1; 10 nucleotides align to TRBD2. The V and J ends lost 10 bases and 8 bases, in that order; junction bases with no gene match: 8. The CDR3 sequence is 13 residues long.